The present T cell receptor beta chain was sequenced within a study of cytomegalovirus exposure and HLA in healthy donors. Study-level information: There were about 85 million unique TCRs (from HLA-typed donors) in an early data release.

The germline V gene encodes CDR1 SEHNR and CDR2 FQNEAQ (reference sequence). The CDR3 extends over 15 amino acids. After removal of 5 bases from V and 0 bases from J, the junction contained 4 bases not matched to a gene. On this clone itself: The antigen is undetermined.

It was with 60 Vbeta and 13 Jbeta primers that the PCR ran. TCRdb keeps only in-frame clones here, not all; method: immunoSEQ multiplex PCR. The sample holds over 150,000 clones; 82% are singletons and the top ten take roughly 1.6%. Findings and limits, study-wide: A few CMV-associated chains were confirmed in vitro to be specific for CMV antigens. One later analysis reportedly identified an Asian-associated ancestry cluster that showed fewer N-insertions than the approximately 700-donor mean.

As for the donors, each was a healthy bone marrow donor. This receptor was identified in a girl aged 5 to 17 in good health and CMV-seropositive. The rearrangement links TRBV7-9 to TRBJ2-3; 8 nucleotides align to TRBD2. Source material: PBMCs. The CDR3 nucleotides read TGTGCCAGCAGCCGAGCGGGAGTGAGCACAGATACGCAGTATTTT. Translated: CASSRAGVSTDTQYF. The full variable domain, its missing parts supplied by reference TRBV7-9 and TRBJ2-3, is DTGVSQNPRHKITKRGQNVTFRCDPISEHNRLYWYRQTLGQGPEFLTYFQNEAQLEKSRLLSDRFSAERPKGSFSTLEIQRTEQGDSAMYLCASSRAGVSTDTQYFGPGTRLTVL.